The next 17 T cell receptor beta chains were all read from a single sample in a study of neurological immune-mediated disorders. TCRdb reprocessed the 5' RACE reads with MiXCR, giving one entry per CDR3 protein. Of fewer than 40,000 distinct CDR3 sequences listed, less than 15% are singletons. Time point described: longitudinal time-point 2. The sequencing sample was made of PBMCs. The source of these receptors is a woman aged 40 to 50 in good health.

This clonotype was observed many times. This chain joins TRBV20-1 and TRBJ2-2, with TRBD1 matching 7 bases. Germline V gene sequence: CDR1 DFQATT, CDR2 SNEGSKA (reference sequence). There are 14 residues in the CDR3. With 3 bases clipped from V and 5 bases from J, the junction kept 6 bases outside the gene matches. CDR3 amino acids: CSASDREWTGELFF. CDR3 DNA sequence: TGCAGTGCTAGTGACAGGGAGTGGACCGGGGAGCTGTTTTTT.

This clonotype was seen at least ten times. The V gene is TRBV18, the J gene TRBJ2-5; D tentatively reads TRBD1 or TRBD2 (6 bases each). The CDR3 has 15 amino acids. Germline V gene data show CDR1 as KGHSH and CDR2 as LQKENI. Trimming left V 0 bases short and J 4 bases short, with 12 bases between. The CDR3 loop is CASSPPLGGAETQYF. The CDR3 nucleotides read TGTGCCAGCTCACCACCGCTCGGGGGCGCAGAGACCCAGTACTTC.

On this clonotype: A much larger clone sits a single nucleotide away, making a read error possible. This chain connects TRBV27 to TRBJ1-6, with D possibly TRBD1 on 5 matching bases. From germline, CDR1 is MNHEY and CDR2 SMNVEV (reference sequence). The CDR3 runs 15 residues. Here the CDR3 DNA reads TGTACCAGCAGTTCCATGGGGGGAGTGAGGTCACCCCTCCACTTT. Translated, it gives CTSSSMGGVRSPLHF.

V is TRBV7-2 and J is TRBJ2-3; TRBD1 matches at 8 bases. V gave up 5 bases and J gave up 1 base; unmatched junction bases: 8. The CDR3 extends over 16 amino acids. Germline assignment: CDR1 SGHTA and CDR2 FQGNSA. This chain's CDR3 is CASSPYGQGGTDTQYF. Here the CDR3 DNA reads TGTGCCAGCAGCCCCTATGGACAGGGAGGCACAGATACGCAGTATTTT. Full variable domain (rest looked up from reference TRBV7-2 and TRBJ2-3): GAGVSQSPSNKVTEKGKDVELRCDPISGHTALYWYRQSLGQGLEFLIYFQGNSAPDKSGLPSDRFSAERTGGSVSTLTIQRTQQEDSAVYLCASSPYGQGGTDTQYFGPGTRLTVL.

This clonotype was observed many times. The rearrangement uses TRBV4-2 and TRBJ2-7, with D possibly being TRBD1 or TRBD2 (6 bases each). The germline gives CDR1 LGHNA, CDR2 YNFKEQ. The CDR3 consists of 12 residues. Trimming took off 5 bases at V and 6 bases at J, with 11 bases between the two ends. The CDR3 region is CASSSQGGEQYF. The CDR3 coding sequence is TGTGCCAGCAGCTCACAGGGAGGCGAGCAGTACTTC.

This clonotype has a count of ten or more. The genes are TRBV20-1 and TRBJ1-1, with D hard to call. V gave up 6 bases and J gave up 8 bases, with 22 bases separating them. CDR1 and CDR2 from the germline V gene are DFQATT and SNEGSKA (reference sequence). The CDR3 sequence is 14 residues long. CDR3 residues: CSAERGGKGGEAFF. Here the CDR3 DNA reads TGCAGTGCAGAGAGAGGCGGGAAAGGTGGAGAAGCTTTCTTT.

In this sample, this clonotype turned up many times. The gene calls are TRBV5-1 and TRBJ1-2; tentative D call: TRBD1 (5 bases). Deletions cut 0 bases from V and 5 bases from J, with 17 bases between. CDR1 and CDR2 (germline): SGHRS, YFSETQ. This CDR3 has 16 residues. CDR3 region: CASSLGRGSQGYGYTF. The CDR3 nucleotides are TGCGCCAGCAGCTTGGGCCGAGGTTCCCAGGGATATGGCTACACCTTC.

This clonotype has ten or more counts. The V and J genes are TRBV4-3 and TRBJ2-2; D may match TRBD1 or TRBD2 (6 bases each). This CDR3 has 16 amino acids. V lost 4 bases and J 0 bases, leaving 12 bases between the germline ends. Germline V gene lookup returns CDR1 LGHNA and CDR2 YSLEER. The CDR3, as DNA: TGCGCCAGCAGCCCGAAGGGGGGCGCGAACACCGGGGAGCTGTTTTTT. Amino acids: CASSPKGGANTGELFF.

This clonotype was seen just once. The chain uses TRBV6-5 and TRBJ1-1; a weak D match, TRBD1 (5 bases). The germline gives CDR1 MNHEY, CDR2 SVGAGI. The CDR3 spans 14 residues. V was cut by 7 bases and J by 6 bases, with 18 bases left in between. Written as DNA, the CDR3 is TGTGCCAGCATGGGGACGGGAAGGTGCTCTGAAGCTTTCTTT. Translated, it gives CASMGTGRCSEAFF.

At least ten counts were recorded for this clonotype. V gene TRBV5-1 combines with J gene TRBJ2-1; 12 nucleotides match TRBD1. V was clipped by 7 bases and J by 2 bases; unmatched bases: 1. The CDR3 is 14 amino acids. Germline assignment: CDR1 SGHRS and CDR2 YFSETQ. CDR3 nucleotide sequence: TGCGCCAGCCGGGACAGGGGGCCCTACAATGAGCAGTTCTTC. Amino acid sequence: CASRDRGPYNEQFF. The whole variable domain, remainder taken from reference TRBV5-1 and TRBJ2-1, is KAGVTQTPRYLIKTRGQQVTLSCSPISGHRSVSWYQQTPGQGLQFLFEYFSETQRNKGNFPGRFSGRQFSNSRSEMNVSTLELGDSALYLCASRDRGPYNEQFFGPGTRLTVL.

This clonotype has a handful of counts. This chain joins TRBV20-1 and TRBJ2-3; 10 bases agree with TRBD2. Germline V gene sequence: CDR1 DFQATT, CDR2 SNEGSKA (reference sequence). This CDR3 has 17 residues. V was pared by 6 bases and J by 2 bases, with 14 bases of the junction left unmatched. The CDR3 DNA is TGCAGTGCCGTCCCGATAGCGGGGGGTCTGAACACAGATACGCAGTATTTT. It encodes CSAVPIAGGLNTDTQYF.

This clonotype was detected many times. This chain links TRBV12-3 or TRBV12-4 with TRBJ1-3; 12 bases are a match to TRBD1. V lost 6 bases to trimming and J lost 4 bases; unmatched junction nucleotides: 7. This CDR3 has 16 amino acids. The CDR3, as DNA: TGTGCCAGCAGCTGGGGACAGGGGGCTCTGGGAAACACCATATATTTT. Its protein is CASSWGQGALGNTIYF.

This clonotype was detected many times. The chain has TRBV27 and TRBJ2-1; D possibly corresponds to TRBD2 (6 bases). Per germline, CDR1 MNHEY and CDR2 SMNVEV (reference sequence). The CDR3 contains 14 residues. The germline V and J ends were trimmed by 2 bases and 4 bases, with 9 bases remaining between them. CDR3 loop: CASSLGRGYNEQFF. CDR3 DNA: TGTGCCAGCAGTTTAGGGCGGGGTTACAATGAGCAGTTCTTC.

The sample holds many counts of this clonotype. The V gene is TRBV30, the J gene TRBJ2-3; D perhaps matches TRBD1 (5 bases). The ends were cut back, 0 bases at V and 6 bases at J, with 10 bases in the middle. CDR3 length: 13 amino acids. Germline V lookup: CDR1 GTSNPN, CDR2 SVGIG (reference sequence). The CDR3 nucleotides read TGTGCCTGGAGTGTGGGGCAGGACGATACGCAGTATTTT. This translates into CAWSVGQDDTQYF. The complete variable domain, with remaining parts taken from reference TRBV30 and TRBJ2-3, reads SQTIHQWPATLVQPVGSPLSLECTVEGTSNPNLYWYRQAAGRGLQLLFYSVGIGQISSEVPQNLSASRPQDRQFILSSKKLLLSDSGFYLCAWSVGQDDTQYFGPGTRLTVL.

This clonotype was counted ten times or more. The chain uses TRBV5-6 and TRBJ2-5; D is unresolved. Germline lookup yields CDR1 SGHDT and CDR2 YYEEEE. This CDR3 contains 13 residues. Trimming removed 0 bases at V and 4 bases at J, with 7 bases between. In nucleotides, the CDR3 is TGTGCCAGCAGCTTGGAATTGAGAGAGACCCAGTACTTC. This codes for CASSLELRETQYF.

This clonotype was seen many times. The chain couples TRBV2 to TRBJ2-2; perhaps TRBD1 as D (5 bases). The CDR3 loop spans 16 amino acids. V was cut by 3 bases and J by 5 bases, with 16 bases left in between. Germline V gene data show CDR1 as SNHLY and CDR2 as FYNNEI. The CDR3 bases are TGTGCCAGCAGTGAGCCTGGGCAGGGTTTTACCGGGGAGCTGTTTTTT. This sequence encodes CASSEPGQGFTGELFF.

This chain uses TRBV7-2 with TRBJ1-5, with D maybe TRBD1 (5 bases). The CDR3 runs to 14 residues. V lost 5 bases and J lost 5, with 13 bases in between. The germline gives CDR1 SGHTA, CDR2 FQGNSA. The CDR3 nucleotides are TGTGCCAGCAGCCCTAGGACACTCGATCAGCCCCAGCATTTT. Protein sequence: CASSPRTLDQPQHF.